These 30 T cell receptor beta chains were all obtained from the same sample, sequenced in a study of CD8+CD57+ T cells in acquired aplastic anemia (dated by TCRdb to the late 2010s). These reads were obtained on an Illumina HiSeq 2000. Profiling of TCR beta VDJ combinations and CDR3 sequences used genomic DNA as the template. Using fastp trimming at Q25 and MiXCR clonotype assembly, TCRdb reanalyzed the public sequencing data and kept in-frame beta chains. Entries are consolidated by CDR3 protein sequence, retaining the most common genes and DNA. The sample data list hundreds of thousands of distinct CDR3 sequences, and 25% to 40% of these were observed just once. The ten biggest clones cover about 0.8% of the sample. The patients picked for sequencing were ones in whom flow cytometry had shown an expansion of CD8+CD57+ cells. Sequenced sample: sorted CD4+, CD8+, or CD8+CD57+ T cells (not recorded which) from PBMCs. These TCRs come from a human donor with aplastic anemia.

This clonotype has ten or more counts. V is TRBV7-3 and J is TRBJ2-5; TRBD1 matches 7 bases. The CDR3 is made up of 15 amino acids. Germline values: CDR1 SGHTA, CDR2 FQGTGA. V gave up 5 bases and J gave up 4 bases; unmatched junction bases: 10. The CDR3 nucleotides are TGTGCCAGCAGCCAGACTGGGACAGCAAGAGAGACCCAGTACTTC. It yields the protein CASSQTGTARETQYF.

This clonotype was picked up a small number of times. The chain links TRBV7-2 to TRBJ1-5, with no clear D. From germline, CDR1 is SGHTA and CDR2 FQGNSA. The CDR3 consists of 16 residues. V lost 7 bases and J lost 0, with 16 bases in between. CDR3 DNA sequence: TGTGCCAGCACCCTCCGGGAACCCTATAGCAATCAGCCCCAGCATTTT. Its translation is CASTLREPYSNQPQHF.

This clonotype has only a few counts. The genes are TRBV12-3 or TRBV12-4 and TRBJ1-5; D perhaps matches TRBD1 (6 bases). This CDR3 comprises 16 residues. V was pared by 0 bases and J by 5 bases, with 14 bases between. Here the CDR3 reads CASSLAGARRHQPQHF. The CDR3 region has the DNA TGTGCCAGCAGTTTAGCGGGGGCGAGGAGACATCAGCCCCAGCATTTT.

V and J are TRBV7-2 and TRBJ2-5; 10 bases are a match to TRBD1. Germline CDR1 reads SGHTA; CDR2 reads FQGNSA. The CDR3 runs 14 residues. V shed 6 bases and J 4 bases; nucleotides not matched to a gene: 5. DNA for the CDR3: TGTGCCAGCAGTTCGAGGGACAGGGGAGAGACCCAGTACTTC. This codes for CASSSRDRGETQYF.

The V gene is TRBV6-1, the J gene TRBJ1-2; 12 bases are shared with TRBD1. The CDR3 is made up of 18 amino acids. V dropped 5 bases and J dropped 7; count of bases not matched to a gene: 17. CDR1 and CDR2 from the germline V gene are MNHNS and SASEGT. The CDR3 reads CASSPGTGTGGFESGYTF. CDR3 nucleotide sequence: TGTGCCAGCAGTCCGGGTACCGGGACAGGGGGCTTTGAGAGTGGCTACACCTTC.

This clonotype was observed many times. The J gene is TRBJ2-3, the V gene TRBV15, with 7 bases aligning to TRBD1. V shed 0 bases and J 4 bases; nucleotides not matched to a gene: 4. The germline CDR1 and CDR2 sequences are LNHNV and YYDKDF (reference sequence). The CDR3 length is 15 residues. CDR3 loop: CATSRDLTGADTQYF. CDR3 nucleotide sequence: TGTGCCACCAGCAGAGATCTCACAGGGGCAGATACGCAGTATTTT. Together with reference TRBV15 and TRBJ2-3, the CDR3 gives the full variable domain: DAMVIQNPRYQVTQFGKPVTLSCSQTLNHNVMYWYQQKSSQAPKLLFHYYDKDFNNEADTPDNFQSRRPNTSFCFLDIRSPGLGDTAMYLCATSRDLTGADTQYFGPGTRLTVL.

The rearrangement uses TRBV6-2 or TRBV6-3 and TRBJ2-5; no reliable D call. This CDR3 region has 13 residues. Trimming pared 6 bases from V and 2 bases from J, leaving 10 bases between. From germline, CDR1 is MNHEY and CDR2 SVGEGT. The CDR3 DNA is TGTGCCAGCAGGGGTACGGTGCAAGAGACCCAGTACTTC. Residues: CASRGTVQETQYF.

The chain uses TRBV30 and TRBJ1-1; D may be TRBD1 (5 bases). V gave up 1 base and J gave up 2 bases, with 14 bases separating them. The CDR3 runs to 15 residues. From germline, CDR1 is GTSNPN and CDR2 SVGIG (reference sequence). CDR3 amino acids: CAWSGRGSDNTEAFF. In nucleotides, the CDR3 is TGTGCCTGGAGTGGCCGGGGGAGCGATAACACTGAAGCTTTCTTT.

This clonotype was seen ten or more times. The chain carries TRBV29-1 and TRBJ2-5; 9 bases align to TRBD1. V was pared by 4 bases and J by 2 bases, with 8 bases of the junction left unmatched. Germline V gene sequence: CDR1 SQVTM, CDR2 ANQGSEA. CDR3 length equals 15 residues. The CDR3 DNA reads as TGCAGCGTTGGGGGACAGGGAGGGGGGCAAGAGACCCAGTACTTC. Its translation is CSVGGQGGGQETQYF.

The chain recombines TRBV20-1 with TRBJ1-6, with 7 bases identical to TRBD1. The junction had 7 bases not matched to a gene; V was cut back by 8 bases and J by 9 bases. Germline assignment: CDR1 DFQATT and CDR2 SNEGSKA (reference sequence). The CDR3 spans 12 residues. CDR3 residues: CSTGAGGSPLHF. As DNA, the CDR3 is TGCAGTACAGGGGCAGGGGGTTCACCCCTCCACTTT.

The V call is TRBV14, the J call TRBJ2-3, with no clear D. V gave up 1 base and J gave up 4 bases, with 12 bases separating them. This CDR3 comprises 15 residues. Germline V gene data show CDR1 as SGHDN and CDR2 as FVKESK. The CDR3 DNA follows: TGTGCCAGCAGCCAAGTACCAGGAGTATCAGATACGCAGTATTTT. Protein sequence: CASSQVPGVSDTQYF.

As concerns this clonotype: A much larger clone is a single base away; this may be a read error. The rearrangement links TRBV20-1 to TRBJ2-1; TRBD1 agrees at 8 bases. CDR3 length: 13 amino acids. Per the germline V gene, CDR1 is DFQATT and CDR2 is SNEGSKA (reference sequence). The CDR3 region is CSVRGQVTYEQFF. The DNA for the CDR3 is TGCAGCGTCAGGGGGCAAGTAACCTACGAGCAGTTCTTC.

The V gene is TRBV20-1, the J gene TRBJ2-1; 8 nucleotides line up with TRBD2. This CDR3 spans 14 amino acids. CDR1 is DFQATT and CDR2 is SNEGSKA in the germline V gene (reference sequence). V lost 2 bases to trimming and J lost 7 bases; unmatched junction nucleotides: 7. The CDR3 spells CSARKRESWNEQFF. CDR3 bases: TGCAGTGCTAGAAAGCGGGAGTCGTGGAATGAGCAGTTCTTC.

This clonotype was detected ten times or more. The chain carries TRBV19 and TRBJ1-3; D unresolved. This CDR3 contains 13 residues. CDR1 and CDR2 from the germline V gene are LNHDA and SQIVND (reference sequence). The ends were cut back, 7 bases at V and 9 bases at J, with 16 bases in the middle. CDR3 in amino acids: CASNRLDEATIYF. CDR3 coding DNA: TGTGCCAGTAACCGCTTGGACGAAGCCACCATATATTTT.

V and J are TRBV6-1 and TRBJ2-7; 7 bases are a match to TRBD1. The length of the CDR3 is 15 residues. The V gene end was trimmed by 7 bases and the J gene end by 6 bases; junction bases not matched to a gene: 15. Germline V gene sequence: CDR1 MNHNS, CDR2 SASEGT. In DNA, the CDR3 is TGTGCCAGCACGTTATACCCCGGGGCAGGGGGCGAGCAGTACTTC. Residues: CASTLYPGAGGEQYF.

The rearrangement links TRBV25-1 to TRBJ1-2; 7 bases fit TRBD1. With V trimmed by 6 bases and J by 6 bases, 10 bases remained unmatched. The CDR3 consists of 14 residues. Germline-derived CDR1 and CDR2 are MGHDK and SYGVNS. CDR3 amino acids: CASRGTAATHGYTF. In DNA, the CDR3 is TGTGCCAGCAGGGGGACAGCAGCCACCCATGGCTACACCTTC.

J is TRBJ1-1 and V is TRBV10-3; tentatively, D is TRBD1 (6 bases). Trimming removed 3 bases from V and 10 bases from J, with 9 bases in between. The CDR3 contains 11 residues. Germline-derived CDR1 and CDR2 are ENHRY and SYGVKD. CDR3 amino acids: CAISETGIAFF. The CDR3 DNA is TGTGCCATCAGTGAAACAGGGATAGCTTTCTTT.

V usage is TRBV12-3 or TRBV12-4 and J usage is TRBJ2-5; maybe TRBD1 (6 bases). Trimming pared 5 bases from V and 2 bases from J, leaving 12 bases between. The CDR3 consists of 14 residues. In DNA, the CDR3 is TGTGCCAGCAGTCCCCGACAGGAGCAAGAGACCCAGTACTTC. It specifies CASSPRQEQETQYF.

Points on this clonotype: This may come from a read error, since a much larger clone is one base off. The rearrangement joins TRBV7-3 to TRBJ2-7; TRBD1 might be the D (5 bases). The CDR3 is 14 residues long. Germline CDR1 SGHTA, CDR2 FQGTGA. The CDR3 here is CASSLMQGPYGQYF. CDR3 nucleotide sequence: TGTGCCAGCAGCTTAATGCAGGGCCCCTACGGGCAGTACTTC.

Concerning this clonotype itself: The junction shows a germline mismatch at one end, possibly a read error. J is TRBJ2-1 and V is TRBV6-1; D is perhaps TRBD1 (5 bases). The CDR3 totals 16 residues. Per the germline V gene, CDR1 is MNHNS and CDR2 is SASEGT. CDR3 bases: TGTGCCAGCACCCGAACATGGGGCCGATCCTCCAATGAGCAGTTCTTC. Protein sequence: CASTRTWGRSSNEQFF.

This clonotype was counted a few times. The gene calls are TRBV19 and TRBJ2-1; D possibly corresponds to TRBD1 (6 bases). Trimming took off 4 bases at V and 0 bases at J, with 13 bases between the two ends. Germline CDR1 and CDR2: LNHDA and SQIVND (reference sequence). The CDR3 runs 16 residues. The CDR3 spells CASSKITGSSYNEQFF. DNA of the CDR3: TGTGCCAGTAGTAAAATAACAGGGAGCTCCTACAATGAGCAGTTCTTC. Full variable domain (missing parts from reference TRBV19 and TRBJ2-1): DGGITQSPKYLFRKEGQNVTLSCEQNLNHDAMYWYRQDPGQGLRLIYYSQIVNDFQKGDIAEGYSVSREKKESFPLTVTSAQKNPTAFYLCASSKITGSSYNEQFFGPGTRLTVL.

This clonotype was counted only a few times. The rearrangement joins TRBV6-1 to TRBJ2-3, with 7 bases aligning to TRBD1. Trimming took 7 bases from V and 4 from J; bases not matched to a gene: 8. The CDR3 runs 14 residues. CDR1 is MNHNS and CDR2 is SASEGT in the germline V gene. The CDR3 protein is CASTPGGPPDTQYF. The CDR3 DNA reads as TGTGCCAGCACCCCAGGGGGTCCCCCAGATACGCAGTATTTT.

This clonotype was seen many times. This rearrangement joins TRBV11-3 to TRBJ2-3, with 9 bases fitting TRBD2. Per germline, CDR1 SGHNT and CDR2 YENEEA. J was trimmed by 5 bases and V by 5 bases; bases with no gene match: 5. The CDR3 spans 14 residues. CDR3 residues: CASSRSGRLDTQYF. CDR3 coding DNA: TGTGCCAGCAGCAGAAGCGGGAGGTTAGATACGCAGTATTTT.

The V call is TRBV29-1, the J call TRBJ2-1; 7 bases are a match to TRBD1. From germline, CDR1 is SQVTM and CDR2 ANQGSEA. V shed 6 bases, J shed 7 bases, and the junction held 9 bases outside the gene matches. The CDR3 spans 13 residues. DNA for the CDR3: TGCAGCGTACTGGACAGGATGGGGAATGAGCAGTTCTTC. It is translated as CSVLDRMGNEQFF.

The chain combines TRBV24-1 with TRBJ1-2; perhaps TRBD1 as D (6 bases). The CDR3 has 12 amino acids. CDR1 is KGHDR, CDR2 SFDVKD, per germline. Trimming left V 4 bases short and J 8 bases short, with 10 bases between. This CDR3 reads CATSDRGGGYTF. CDR3 sequence (DNA): TGTGCCACCAGTGACAGGGGTGGCGGCTACACCTTC.

This chain joins TRBV19 and TRBJ2-7; 9 bases fit TRBD2. V shed 4 bases, J shed 4 bases, and the junction held 23 bases outside the gene matches. Germline CDR1 reads LNHDA; CDR2 reads SQIVND (reference sequence). CDR3 length: 20 residues. CDR3 bases: TGTGCCAGTAGTACCCACCCATGGGACCTGGTAGCGGGGGCCACTTACGAGCAGTACGTC. Translation gives CASSTHPWDLVAGATYEQYV.

This clonotype was observed at least ten times. The CDR3 sequence: CASSIQGQGGNQPQHF. The CDR3 DNA is TGTGCCAGTAGTATTCAGGGACAGGGGGGCAATCAGCCCCAGCATTTT. The rearrangement uses TRBV19 and TRBJ1-5; TRBD1 matches at 11 bases. The CDR3 covers 16 residues. CDR1 is LNHDA, CDR2 SQIVND, per germline (reference sequence). V was pared by 3 bases and J by 2 bases, with 3 bases of the junction left unmatched.

The rearrangement uses TRBV9 and TRBJ1-2; 9 bases fit TRBD1. J lost 8 bases, V lost 0 bases, and 8 bases had no gene match. CDR1 and CDR2 from the germline V gene are SGDLS and YYNGEE. The CDR3 is 15 amino acids. The CDR3 reads CASSVGDRVSRGYTF. In nucleotides, the CDR3 is TGTGCCAGCAGCGTAGGGGACAGGGTATCTCGGGGCTACACCTTC.

This chain links TRBV9 with TRBJ1-2, with 8 nucleotides matching TRBD1. Germline values: CDR1 SGDLS, CDR2 YYNGEE. V dropped 3 bases and J dropped 4; count of bases not matched to a gene: 8. CDR3 size: 15 residues. For the CDR3, the DNA is TGTGCCAGCAGCGCGCGACAGGGGACTTCCTATGGCTACACCTTC. It translates to CASSARQGTSYGYTF.

This clonotype has more than one count but fewer than ten. The V gene is TRBV5-1, the J gene TRBJ2-2; TRBD2 might be the D (5 bases). V was trimmed by 0 bases and J by 4 bases, leaving 10 bases between them. Germline CDR1 is SGHRS and CDR2 is YFSETQ. This CDR3 comprises 15 residues. The CDR3 reads CASSLVGVPTGELFF. CDR3 nucleotide sequence: TGCGCCAGCAGCTTGGTCGGGGTTCCCACCGGGGAGCTGTTTTTT.